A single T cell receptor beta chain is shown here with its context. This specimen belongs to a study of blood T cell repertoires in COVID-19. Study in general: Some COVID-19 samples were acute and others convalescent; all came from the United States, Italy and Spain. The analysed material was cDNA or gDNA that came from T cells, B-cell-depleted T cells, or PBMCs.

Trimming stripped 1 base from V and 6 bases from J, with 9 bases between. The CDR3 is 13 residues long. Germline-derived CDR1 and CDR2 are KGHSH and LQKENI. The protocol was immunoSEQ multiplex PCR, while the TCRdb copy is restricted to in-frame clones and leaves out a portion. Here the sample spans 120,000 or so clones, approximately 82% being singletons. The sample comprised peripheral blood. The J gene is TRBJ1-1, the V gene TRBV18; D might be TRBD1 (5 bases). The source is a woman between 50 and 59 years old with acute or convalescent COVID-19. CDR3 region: CASSPLRTSEAFF. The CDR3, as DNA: TGTGCCAGCTCACCACTTAGGACATCTGAAGCTTTCTTT.